Given below is one T cell receptor (beta chain) in context. The CDR3 totals 16 residues. V lost 5 bases, J lost 6 bases, and 12 bases stayed unmatched. Germline values: CDR1 MNHEY, CDR2 SMNVEV (reference sequence). This specimen comes from a study of cytomegalovirus exposure and HLA in healthy donors. Use of 60 Vbeta and 13 Jbeta primers characterized the PCR. Sequencing used immunoSEQ multiplex PCR; TCRdb keeps in-frame clones, though not all of them. Found here are 150,000 to 200,000 clones, almost 80% of them singletons; the top ten hold about 0.91%. The rearrangement joins TRBV27 to TRBJ2-7; 11 positions agree with TRBD1. This sequence originates from a woman between 50 and 59 years old in good health and CMV-seropositive. What was sequenced was PBMCs. The CDR3 bases are TGTGCCAGCAGTCTCCCTTCCGGGACAGGGGGTTCCGAGCAGTACTTC. Protein sequence: CASSLPSGTGGSEQYF.